This T cell receptor beta chain was documented in a study of blood T cell repertoires in COVID-19. Trimming left V 0 bases short and J 4 bases short, with 10 bases between. CDR1 is LGHNA and CDR2 is YSLEER in the germline V gene. The CDR3 is made up of 15 amino acids. Clones were sequenced by immunoSEQ multiplex PCR, and TCRdb holds only the in-frame ones, with some missing. The sample carries 120,000 to 150,000 clones, over 70% recorded once. The sequenced material came from peripheral blood. The J gene is TRBJ1-5, the V gene TRBV4-3, with unresolved D. This receptor was identified in a man aged 45-65 years who had recovered from COVID-19. The chain's CDR3 is CASSQELLENQPQHF. CDR3 in DNA: TGCGCCAGCAGCCAAGAATTGCTAGAGAATCAGCCCCAGCATTTT.